Listed below are T cell receptor beta chains from one sample, sequenced in a study of human T cells and chemical hapten exposure. TCRdb called the RACE reads again in MiXCR, with one record for every CDR3 protein. This sample yields 65,000 to 70,000 distinct CDR3 sequences, of which over 9.5% are seen a single time; approximately 5.2% belongs to the top ten. Sequences were derived from whole blood, sampled in connection with sensitization to the hapten diphenylcyclopropenone (DPC). These receptors all stem from a woman aged 45 to 65 with alopecia areata. Some clones in this sample may be carry-over from other donors' samples. CDR3s include the opening cysteine and the closing phenylalanine or tryptophan. Each record gives: J gene, D gene, V gene, clone size, CDR3 protein, CDR3 DNA. The D gene is left open where the match is weak. For some rows the clone size is stated as once, few or many, or as a class when expanded; others skip it.

j_gene: TRBJ2-1
d_gene: NA
v_gene: TRBV9
abundance: NA
CDR3aa: CASSPTQADYNEQFF
CDR3nt: TGTGCCAGCAGCCCGACCCAGGCAGACTACAATGAGCAGTTCTTC

j_gene: TRBJ1-5
d_gene: TRBD1
v_gene: TRBV29-1
abundance: NA
CDR3aa: CSVRQGGQPQHF
CDR3nt: TGCAGCGTAAGACAGGGAGGCCAGCCCCAGCATTTT

j_gene: TRBJ2-2
d_gene: TRBD2
v_gene: TRBV5-3
abundance: many
CDR3aa: CARSHGTSVANTGELFF
CDR3nt: TGTGCCAGAAGCCACGGGACTAGCGTTGCGAACACCGGGGAGCTGTTTTTT

j_gene: TRBJ2-1
d_gene: TRBD2
v_gene: TRBV9
abundance: many
CDR3aa: CASSALAGARPSSYNEQFF
CDR3nt: TGTGCCAGCAGCGCCCTAGCGGGGGCGCGCCCTAGCTCCTACAATGAGCAGTTCTTC

j_gene: TRBJ2-2
d_gene: NA
v_gene: TRBV7-8
abundance: NA
CDR3aa: CASSGGPTGELFF
CDR3nt: TGTGCCAGCAGCGGAGGCCCCACCGGGGAGCTGTTTTTT

j_gene: TRBJ2-3
d_gene: NA
v_gene: TRBV28
abundance: many
CDR3aa: CASSLIPASTDTQYF
CDR3nt: TGTGCCAGCAGTTTAATCCCGGCTAGCACAGATACGCAGTATTTT

j_gene: TRBJ2-1
d_gene: NA
v_gene: TRBV20-1
abundance: few
CDR3aa: CSARVTGGAYNEQFF
CDR3nt: TGCAGTGCTAGAGTGACTGGCGGGGCCTACAATGAGCAGTTCTTC

j_gene: TRBJ2-4
d_gene: NA
v_gene: TRBV27
abundance: NA
CDR3aa: CASSGTLAKNIQYF
CDR3nt: TGTGCCAGCAGTGGGACGTTAGCCAAAAACATTCAGTACTTC

j_gene: TRBJ1-3
d_gene: NA
v_gene: TRBV28
abundance: NA
CDR3aa: CASNGNYAIYF
CDR3nt: TGTGCCAGCAACGGAAACTACGCCATATATTTT

j_gene: TRBJ1-5
d_gene: NA
v_gene: TRBV27
abundance: NA
CDR3aa: CASSPNPGATSNQPQHF
CDR3nt: TGTGCCAGCAGCCCGAATCCCGGAGCCACAAGCAATCAGCCCCAGCATTTT

j_gene: TRBJ2-7
d_gene: TRBD2
v_gene: TRBV7-9
abundance: NA
CDR3aa: CASSGGRAYEQYF
CDR3nt: TGTGCCAGCAGCGGAGGGAGGGCCTACGAGCAGTACTTC